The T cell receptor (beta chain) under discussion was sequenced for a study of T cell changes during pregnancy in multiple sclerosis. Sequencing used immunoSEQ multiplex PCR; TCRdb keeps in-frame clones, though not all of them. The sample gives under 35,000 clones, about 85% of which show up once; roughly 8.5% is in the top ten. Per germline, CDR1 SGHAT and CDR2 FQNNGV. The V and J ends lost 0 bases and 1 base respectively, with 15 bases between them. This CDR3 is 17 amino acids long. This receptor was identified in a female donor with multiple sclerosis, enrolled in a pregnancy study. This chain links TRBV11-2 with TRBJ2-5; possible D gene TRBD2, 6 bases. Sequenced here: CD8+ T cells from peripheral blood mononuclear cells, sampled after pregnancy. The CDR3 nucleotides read TGTGCCAGCAGCTTAGACGGGGTAGCGGTGACCCAAGAGACCCAGTACTTC. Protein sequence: CASSLDGVAVTQETQYF.